One and the same sample provided the 24 T cell receptor beta chains below, sequenced in a study of blood T cell repertoires in COVID-19 (dated by TCRdb to about 2020). The library was generated by the immunoSEQ multiplex PCR assay. Here the immuneACCESS table is served through TCRdb, limited to in-frame sequences with V and J called. Missing clones are a known gap in these copies; in checked studies unresolved V genes cover under half, and the rest lacks a known reason. The sample table records more than 85,000 clones; roughly 87% of these occur just once. Of the sample, about 6.5% falls within the top ten clones. The sample consisted of peripheral blood. The receptors were sampled from a woman in her sixties with acute or convalescent COVID-19.

This chain connects TRBV6-5 to TRBJ2-1; 13 nucleotides agree with TRBD2. CDR1 is MNHEY, CDR2 SVGAGI, per germline. Losses at the gene ends were 6 bases for V and 7 bases for J; bases not matched to a gene: 6. The CDR3 loop spans 15 amino acids. DNA for the CDR3: TGTGCCAGCAGCGGGGGGACTAGCGGGAAAAATGAGCAGTTCTTC. This translates into CASSGGTSGKNEQFF.

The chain carries TRBV15 and TRBJ2-4, with a tentative D call TRBD2 (5 bases). This CDR3 contains 15 residues. Germline V lookup: CDR1 LNHNV, CDR2 YYDKDF (reference sequence). Trimming took 5 bases from V and 7 from J, leaving 18 bases between them. The CDR3 DNA follows: TGTGCCACCAGCCGGTATGGAGCGGACCTCAACATTCAGTACTTC. Its protein is CATSRYGADLNIQYF.

Concerning this clone itself: Its ends do not fully match the called genes, so a read error is possible. The chain uses TRBV6-6 and TRBJ1-2, with a weak D call TRBD1 (5 bases). This CDR3 is 11 amino acids long. The V gene's germline CDR1 is MNHNY and CDR2 SVGAGI (reference sequence). The CDR3 loop is CASGGREGTIF. CDR3 bases: TGTGCCAGCGGCGGCAGGGAAGGCACTATCTTC.

Only one count was recorded for this clone. This chain uses TRBV19 with TRBJ1-1; D gene unclear. Trimming removed 10 bases at V and 1 base at J, with 16 bases between. This CDR3 has 14 residues. Germline V gene sequence: CDR1 LNHDA, CDR2 SQIVND (reference sequence). Here the CDR3 reads CATRSGPWNTEAFF. In nucleotides, the CDR3 is TGTGCCACTCGGTCAGGCCCCTGGAACACTGAAGCTTTCTTT.

The rearrangement links TRBV18 to TRBJ2-1; 9 bases align to TRBD2. Germline CDR1 and CDR2: KGHSH and LQKENI. This CDR3 contains 14 residues. V was pared by 5 bases and J by 6 bases, with 5 bases of the junction left unmatched. CDR3 region: CASSSGLAINEQFF. The CDR3 region has the DNA TGTGCCAGCTCATCGGGACTAGCAATCAATGAGCAGTTCTTC.

The gene calls are TRBV18 and TRBJ1-6, with 10 bases aligning to TRBD1. CDR3 length: 15 residues. With 4 bases clipped from V and 11 bases from J, the junction kept 8 bases outside the gene matches. The germline V gene has CDR1 KGHSH and CDR2 LQKENI. The DNA for the CDR3 is TGTGCCAGCTCACGTACCGGGACAGGGGAGACACCCCTCCACTTT. Translated, it gives CASSRTGTGETPLHF. Full variable domain (outside the CDR3, taken from reference TRBV18 and TRBJ1-6): NAGVMQNPRHLVRRRGQEARLRCSPMKGHSHVYWYRQLPEEGLKFMVYLQKENIIDESGMPKERFSAEFPKEGPSILRIQQVVRGDSAAYFCASSRTGTGETPLHFGNGTRLTVT.

The V gene is TRBV19, the J gene TRBJ1-1; D gene ambiguous. Between the trimmed V and J ends, which lost 0 bases and 7 bases, there was a span of 6 bases. The germline V gene has CDR1 LNHDA and CDR2 SQIVND (reference sequence). The CDR3 has 12 amino acids. The CDR3, as DNA: TGTGCCAGTAGTATAGATCAGAATGAAGCTTTCTTT. This codes for CASSIDQNEAFF.

The CDR3 loop reads CASHRGYEQYF. CDR3 nucleotides: TGTGCCAGCCATAGGGGGTACGAGCAGTACTTC. The gene calls are TRBV28 and TRBJ2-7, with TRBD1 as a possible D gene (6 bases). The germline gives CDR1 MDHEN, CDR2 SYDVKM. The V end was cut by 8 bases, the J end by 4 bases, with 9 bases between. The length of the CDR3 is 11 residues.

The chain carries TRBV6-5 and TRBJ1-2; no reliable D call. CDR1 MNHEY and CDR2 SVGAGI come from the germline V gene. The V gene lost 0 bases and the J gene lost 8 bases, with 13 bases spanning the gap. The CDR3 runs 14 residues. The CDR3 here is CASSYSHLQAGYTF. In DNA form, the CDR3 reads TGTGCCAGCAGTTACTCGCACCTCCAAGCCGGCTACACCTTC.

This chain connects TRBV5-1 to TRBJ2-3; tentatively, D is TRBD2 (7 bases). The V end was cut by 6 bases, the J end by 2 bases, with 16 bases between. Germline CDR1 and CDR2: SGHRS and YFSETQ. The length of the CDR3 is 15 residues. The DNA of the CDR3 is TGCGCCAGCACCCTTGGGGGGGCGACCACAGATACGCAGTATTTT. Translating gives CASTLGGATTDTQYF.

The chain carries TRBV6-1 and TRBJ1-6; 7 nucleotides match TRBD1. The CDR3 runs 18 residues. Germline V CDR1 and CDR2: MNHNS, SASEGT. Trimming at V came to 0 bases and at J to 1 base, leaving 6 bases not matched to a gene. In DNA, the CDR3 is TGTGCCAGCAGTGAAGCGGAGACAGGGAGGTCCTATAATTCACCCCTCCACTTT. Translated, it gives CASSEAETGRSYNSPLHF.

In DNA form, the CDR3 reads TGTGCCAGCAGCTTGGGTGGGAGGGATGCTTTCTTT. Protein product: CASSLGGRDAFF. This chain links TRBV5-6 with TRBJ1-1; D ambiguous. This CDR3 is 12 amino acids long. The germline V gene has CDR1 SGHDT and CDR2 YYEEEE. V lost 0 bases and J lost 11, with 11 bases in between.

The rearrangement joins TRBV4-1 to TRBJ2-2, with 15 bases matching TRBD2. This CDR3 comprises 19 residues. CDR1 and CDR2 (germline): MGHRA, YSYEKL. V lost 4 bases, J lost 1 base, and 7 bases stayed unmatched. The CDR3 spells CASSRGGLAGGENTGELFF. CDR3 nucleotide sequence: TGCGCCAGCAGCCGCGGTGGACTAGCGGGAGGGGAGAACACCGGGGAGCTGTTTTTT.

The CDR3 reads CASSLEAHEQYV. CDR3 DNA: TGTGCCAGCAGTCTTGAAGCACACGAGCAGTACGTC. The chain links TRBV2 to TRBJ2-7; D remains unclear. The CDR3 has 12 residues. Trimming removed 5 bases at V and 5 bases at J, with 10 bases between. CDR1 is SNHLY and CDR2 is FYNNEI in the germline V gene.

The chain links TRBV2 to TRBJ2-1; weak D call: TRBD2 (5 bases). The CDR3 totals 14 residues. Germline CDR1 reads SNHLY; CDR2 reads FYNNEI. Trimming removed 1 base at V and 9 bases at J, with 13 bases between. The DNA for the CDR3 is TGTGCCAGCAGTGAAGTGGGAGTTCAAAGTGAGCAGTTCTTC. This gives the protein CASSEVGVQSEQFF.

This chain connects TRBV27 to TRBJ1-1; no clear D gene. V was shortened by 2 bases and J by 0 bases, with 4 bases between the two germline ends. Germline CDR1 is MNHEY and CDR2 is SMNVEV (reference sequence). This CDR3 spans 13 amino acids. The CDR3 loop is CASSLAMNTEAFF. The DNA of the CDR3 is TGTGCCAGCAGTTTAGCTATGAACACTGAAGCTTTCTTT.

V gene TRBV9 combines with J gene TRBJ2-2, with D tentatively TRBD2 (6 bases). The ends were cut back, 1 base at V and 1 base at J, with 14 bases in the middle. CDR1 and CDR2 from the germline V gene are SGDLS and YYNGEE. This CDR3 comprises 17 residues. This CDR3 is CASSVSAPGLNTGELFF. CDR3 bases: TGTGCCAGCAGCGTATCCGCCCCGGGACTGAACACCGGGGAGCTGTTTTTT.

CDR3 protein: CASSPGLAGPSSYEQYF. The CDR3 DNA sequence: TGCGCCAGCAGCCCGGGACTAGCGGGACCTAGCTCCTACGAGCAGTACTTC. This chain links TRBV5-1 with TRBJ2-7; 13 bases fit TRBD2. Trimming at V came to 4 bases and at J to 0 bases, leaving 7 bases not matched to a gene. Germline V gene sequence: CDR1 SGHRS, CDR2 YFSETQ. The CDR3 has 17 amino acids.

The CDR3 region is CASSEGTVTGELFF. The DNA of the CDR3 is TGTGCCAGCAGTGAGGGGACTGTCACCGGGGAGCTGTTTTTT. The chain carries TRBV2 and TRBJ2-2; the D gene is possibly TRBD2 (6 bases). CDR1 is SNHLY and CDR2 is FYNNEI in the germline V gene. CDR3 size: 14 residues. V was pared by 3 bases and J by 4 bases, with 9 bases between.

The rearrangement links TRBV9 to TRBJ2-1, with 10 bases identical to TRBD2. Germline V gene sequence: CDR1 SGDLS, CDR2 YYNGEE. The ends lost 3 bases at V and 4 bases at J; junction bases unmatched: 4. This CDR3 contains 15 residues. The CDR3 nucleotides read TGTGCCAGCAGCGCGGGACTAGCGACTTACAATGAGCAGTTCTTC. It yields the protein CASSAGLATYNEQFF.

CDR3 coding DNA: TGTGCCAGCAGTGAAGACAGCGGACCTTACAATGAGCAGTTCTTC. It encodes CASSEDSGPYNEQFF. The chain employs TRBV6-1 and TRBJ2-1, with D possibly TRBD2 on 5 matching bases. CDR1 MNHNS and CDR2 SASEGT come from the germline V gene. The ends were cut back, 1 base at V and 4 bases at J, with 11 bases in the middle. The CDR3 is made up of 15 amino acids.

This rearrangement joins TRBV23-1 to TRBJ2-7; 10 bases align to TRBD1. TRBV23-1 qualifies as an ORF whose function is uncertain. The junction had 6 bases not matched to a gene; V was cut back by 2 bases and J by 2 bases. This CDR3 is 16 amino acids long. The CDR3 sequence is CASSQAGQGRPYEQYF. Written as DNA, the CDR3 is TGCGCCAGCAGTCAAGCGGGACAGGGGCGCCCCTACGAGCAGTACTTC.

The rearrangement links TRBV20-1 to TRBJ2-3; D is undetermined. Germline CDR1 and CDR2: DFQATT and SNEGSKA (reference sequence). This CDR3 comprises 15 residues. Trimming stripped 3 bases from V and 2 bases from J, with 15 bases between. CDR3 in DNA: TGCAGTGCTAGTTCGACTCCGGCATTCACAGATACGCAGTATTTT. It yields the protein CSASSTPAFTDTQYF.

The chain has TRBV20-1 and TRBJ1-6; D is perhaps TRBD1 (6 bases). Trimming removed 3 bases at V and 7 bases at J, with 13 bases between. CDR3 length equals 14 residues. Germline loops: CDR1 DFQATT, CDR2 SNEGSKA (reference sequence). The CDR3 here is CSASVGGGNSPLHF. CDR3 sequence (DNA): TGCAGTGCTAGTGTTGGGGGCGGGAATTCACCCCTCCACTTT.